These T cell receptor beta chains were read from a single sample in a study of blood T cell repertoires in COVID-19. Repertoires were generated with immunoSEQ multiplex PCR, while TCRdb's copy carries only in-frame clones and drops some. Found here are about 380,000 clones, 85% of them singletons; the top ten hold under 4%. Sequencing was carried out using peripheral blood. These receptors originate from a woman aged 18-29 years with acute or convalescent COVID-19. The CDR3 runs from the conserved cysteine through the conserved F or W. The order of the fields is J gene, D gene, clone size, V gene, CDR3 protein, CDR3 DNA. D genes are given only for firm matches. The listing skips clone size in some rows; elsewhere it reads once, few, many or a size class.

J gene: TRBJ2-5
D gene: TRBD2
clone size: .
V gene: TRBV19
CDR3 protein: CASSMGGALIETQYF
CDR3 DNA: TGTGCCAGTAGTATGGGAGGGGCGCTAATAGAGACCCAGTACTTC

J gene: TRBJ1-6
D gene: TRBD1
clone size: .
V gene: TRBV19
CDR3 protein: CASTPGGRNSPLHF
CDR3 DNA: TGTGCCAGTACCCCAGGGGGGAGAAATTCACCCCTCCACTTT

J gene: TRBJ2-5
D gene: TRBD2
clone size: .
V gene: TRBV2
CDR3 protein: CASSLGLAGDGETQYF
CDR3 DNA: TGTGCCAGCAGTCTAGGACTAGCGGGAGATGGGGAGACCCAGTACTTC

J gene: TRBJ1-2
D gene: .
clone size: .
V gene: TRBV19
CDR3 protein: CASQWTSNYGYTF
CDR3 DNA: TGTGCCAGCCAGTGGACAAGTAACTATGGCTACACCTTC

J gene: TRBJ2-7
D gene: TRBD2
clone size: .
V gene: TRBV4-2
CDR3 protein: CASSGGLWGGTSGGNEQYF
CDR3 DNA: TGTGCCAGCAGCGGAGGACTCTGGGGGGGGACTAGTGGTGGCAACGAGCAGTACTTC

J gene: TRBJ2-7
D gene: TRBD2
clone size: .
V gene: TRBV5-1
CDR3 protein: CASSAESSGRGYEQYF
CDR3 DNA: TGCGCCAGCAGCGCGGAGTCTAGCGGGAGGGGCTACGAGCAGTACTTC

J gene: TRBJ1-2
D gene: .
clone size: .
V gene: TRBV15
CDR3 protein: CATSRPDTLGYGYTF
CDR3 DNA: TGTGCCACCAGCAGACCCGACACCTTGGGCTATGGCTACACCTTC

J gene: TRBJ2-4
D gene: TRBD1
clone size: .
V gene: TRBV6-6
CDR3 protein: CASSRQGQSLAKNIQYF
CDR3 DNA: TGTGCCAGCAGTCGACAGGGACAGAGCCTAGCCAAAAACATTCAGTACTTC

J gene: TRBJ2-2
D gene: .
clone size: few
V gene: TRBV9
CDR3 protein: CASSVQNTGELFF
CDR3 DNA: TGTGCCAGCAGCGTCCAGAACACCGGGGAGCTGTTTTTT

J gene: TRBJ2-3
D gene: .
clone size: few
V gene: TRBV14
CDR3 protein: CASSRIERVRTDTQYF
CDR3 DNA: TGTGCCAGCAGCCGAATAGAGCGGGTGCGCACAGATACGCAGTATTTT

J gene: TRBJ2-1
D gene: TRBD1
clone size: .
V gene: TRBV10-3
CDR3 protein: CAISESQGAWQSYEQFF
CDR3 DNA: TGTGCCATCAGTGAGTCTCAGGGGGCCTGGCAGTCGTATGAGCAGTTCTTC

J gene: TRBJ2-4
D gene: .
clone size: .
V gene: TRBV5-8
CDR3 protein: CASSLDVGAGDIQYF
CDR3 DNA: TGTGCCAGCAGCTTGGACGTGGGGGCCGGGGACATTCAGTACTTC

J gene: TRBJ1-2
D gene: TRBD1
clone size: .
V gene: TRBV2
CDR3 protein: CASSETGGGYGYTF
CDR3 DNA: TGTGCCAGCAGTGAGACAGGGGGCGGCTATGGCTACACCTTC

J gene: TRBJ1-2
D gene: .
clone size: .
V gene: TRBV13
CDR3 protein: CASSSGEELRNGYTF
CDR3 DNA: TGTGCCAGCAGCTCAGGGGAGGAATTGAGGAATGGCTACACCTTC